This T cell receptor (beta chain) stems from a study of PD-1 blockade in mismatch repair-deficient tumors. The table came from immunoSEQ multiplex PCR; TCRdb's copy has only in-frame clones and leaves some out. In the table there are under 50,000 clones, 70% to 80% of which are singletons. Trimming cost V 0 bases and J 0 bases, with 6 bases left between them. This CDR3 has 15 amino acids. Germline assignment: CDR1 LGHNA and CDR2 YSLEER. Comment on this clone: Other DNA sequences from this sample encode an identical CDR3 as well.

The material was peripheral blood, obtained 4 weeks after starting pembrolizumab. The receptor was isolated from an adult with mismatch repair-deficient cancer. This sequence joins TRBV4-3 and TRBJ2-1, with no clear D. Here the CDR3 DNA reads TGCGCCAGCAGCCAAGATCGGAACTCCTACAATGAGCAGTTCTTC. Its translation: CASSQDRNSYNEQFF.